The rows below give T cell receptor beta chains drawn from one sample of a study of shared clonotypes between healthy human individuals. The repertoire was sequenced with immunoSEQ multiplex PCR; TCRdb's copy has only in-frame clones and lacks some. The table shows 600,000 to 700,000 clones, with more than 70% occurring only once. The sequenced sample was memory CD4+ T cells sorted from blood. The receptors were sampled from a woman aged 25 to 45 in good health. The CDR3 runs from the conserved cysteine through the conserved F or W. The order of the fields is D gene, V gene, clone size, J gene, CDR3 protein, CDR3 DNA. The D gene is left open where the match is weak. Clone size is not always given. Where it is, it says once, few, many or a class for expanded clones.

D: .
V: TRBV18
size: .
J: TRBJ2-5
CDR3: CASFPYGGGRGETQYF
DNA: TGTGCCAGCTTTCCGTATGGGGGAGGACGCGGAGAGACCCAGTACTTC

D: TRBD2
V: TRBV27
size: .
J: TRBJ2-3
CDR3: CASSLYGGSYTDTQYF
DNA: TGTGCCAGCAGTTTATACGGGGGGAGCTACACAGATACGCAGTATTTT

D: .
V: TRBV19
size: .
J: TRBJ1-5
CDR3: CASSQYSNQPQHF
DNA: TGTGCCAGTAGTCAGTATAGCAATCAGCCCCAGCATTTT

D: .
V: TRBV18
size: .
J: TRBJ1-1
CDR3: CASSPRRTNTEAFF
DNA: TGTGCCAGCTCACCAAGGCGCACGAACACTGAAGCTTTCTTT

D: TRBD2
V: TRBV27
size: .
J: TRBJ2-1
CDR3: CASSYGLAEGLEQFF
DNA: TGTGCCAGCAGTTACGGACTAGCGGAAGGTCTAGAGCAGTTCTTC

D: .
V: TRBV28
size: .
J: TRBJ2-5
CDR3: CASSSGSLQETQYF
DNA: TGTGCCAGCAGCTCGGGGAGCTTACAAGAGACCCAGTACTTC

D: TRBD1
V: TRBV7-9
size: .
J: TRBJ1-4
CDR3: CASSLNTGGDNEKLFF
DNA: TGTGCCAGCAGCCTAAACACAGGGGGTGATAATGAAAAACTGTTTTTT

D: .
V: TRBV7-9
size: .
J: TRBJ1-1
CDR3: CASSKREDFTEAFF
DNA: TGTGCCAGCAGCAAACGGGAGGATTTCACTGAAGCTTTCTTT

D: .
V: TRBV5-1
size: .
J: TRBJ2-2
CDR3: CASSSRGQGTGELFF
DNA: TGCGCCAGCAGTTCACGAGGCCAGGGCACCGGGGAGCTGTTTTTT

D: .
V: TRBV5-1
size: .
J: TRBJ1-2
CDR3: CASSLGDLPSGGYTF
DNA: TGCGCCAGCAGCTTAGGGGACCTTCCGTCGGGTGGCTACACCTTC

D: TRBD1
V: TRBV5-1
size: few
J: TRBJ2-1
CDR3: CASRTGERYNEQFF
DNA: TGCGCCAGCAGGACAGGGGAGAGGTACAATGAGCAGTTCTTC

D: TRBD2
V: TRBV5-8
size: .
J: TRBJ2-1
CDR3: CASSLAGRSYNEQFF
DNA: TGTGCCAGCAGTCTAGCGGGACGCTCCTACAATGAGCAGTTCTTC

D: .
V: TRBV5-1
size: few
J: TRBJ2-3
CDR3: CASSLNPPVDGRTDTQYF
DNA: TGCGCCAGCAGCTTGAATCCCCCGGTAGATGGGAGAACAGATACGCAGTATTTT

D: .
V: TRBV7-9
size: .
J: TRBJ2-7
CDR3: CASSSGRGTTIGDEQYF
DNA: TGTGCCAGCAGCTCTGGAAGGGGAACCACGATTGGCGACGAGCAGTACTTC

D: TRBD2
V: TRBV19
size: few
J: TRBJ2-5
CDR3: CASSIVASGAKTQYF
DNA: TGTGCCAGTAGTATAGTGGCTAGCGGGGCGAAGACCCAGTACTTC

D: .
V: TRBV27
size: .
J: TRBJ1-4
CDR3: CASSLWASEKLFF
DNA: TGTGCCAGCAGTTTATGGGCATCGGAAAAACTGTTTTTT

D: .
V: TRBV5-4
size: few
J: TRBJ2-1
CDR3: CASRPDMAGETYNEQFF
DNA: TGTGCCAGCAGGCCAGATATGGCAGGCGAAACCTACAATGAGCAGTTCTTC

D: TRBD1
V: TRBV27
size: few
J: TRBJ1-2
CDR3: CASSPRTGLRFGYTF
DNA: TGTGCCAGCAGTCCACGGACAGGGCTTCGGTTCGGCTACACCTTC

D: TRBD2
V: TRBV7-2
size: .
J: TRBJ2-1
CDR3: CASSRLALVVNEQFF
DNA: TGTGCCAGCAGCCGACTAGCGCTAGTGGTGAATGAGCAGTTCTTC

D: .
V: TRBV28
size: .
J: TRBJ2-1
CDR3: CASPRGNEQFF
DNA: TGTGCCAGCCCGCGGGGTAATGAGCAGTTCTTC

D: .
V: TRBV5-1
size: few
J: TRBJ2-5
CDR3: CASSLVDYAETQYF
DNA: TGCGCCAGCAGCTTGGTGGACTATGCAGAGACCCAGTACTTC

D: .
V: TRBV4-1
size: .
J: TRBJ1-5
CDR3: CASSQPRSNQPQHF
DNA: TGCGCCAGCAGCCAGCCCCGTAGCAATCAGCCCCAGCATTTT